The clone carrying this TCR beta chain rates as medium-sized (0.01 to 0.1%). Its cognate antigen is unknown. This entry comes from a study of circulating CD8 cells and anti-PD-1 response in melanoma. The overall study: Patients received intravenous nivolumab, 3 mg/kg, every 2 weeks. Of some 13 patients, seven got anti-PD-1 first and six had prior therapy.

From live CD3+CD8+TCRalphabeta+ cells, four PD-1 and/or TIGIT subsets were sorted. Each library started from around 14 ng of total RNA using the QIAseq Immune Repertoire TCR panel. TCRdb fed the reads into MiXCR, producing one record per CDR3 protein. The sample has around 470 distinct CDR3 sequences; 13% to 15% are singletons. Whole-study findings and limits: TIGIT repertoires were least diverse, DNEG repertoires most diverse.

V lost 5 bases and J lost 10, with 12 bases in between. Germline V lookup: CDR1 SGHTA, CDR2 FQGTGA. The CDR3 consists of 13 residues. The material was CD8+ T cells from PBMCs, obtained at baseline or after one month of anti-PD-1 therapy (not recorded which). The TCR originated in a human donor with melanoma. The rearrangement joins TRBV7-3 to TRBJ1-6, with D hard to call. The CDR3 DNA reads TGTGCCAGCAGCGAGATTTCCGGGTCACCCCTCCACTTT. It specifies CASSEISGSPLHF.